Only a few counts were recorded for the clone carrying this TCR beta chain. Its antigen is still unknown. A mixed TRB-A/B primer pool amplified rearranged TRB by multiplex touch-down PCR. TCRdb passed the multiplex PCR reads through MiXCR, listing each CDR3 protein once. The table has 4,900 or so distinct CDR3 sequences, more than 40% seen once. The data are from a study of T cell repertoires in aging, cancer and after chemotherapy. Study context: Patients with chronic lymphocytic leukemia were sampled before and after fludarabine- or bendamustine-based chemotherapy.

Findings and caveats of the study: Rebound thymic output was suggested by rising median generation probability during chemotherapy in each cancer cohort. Untreated cancer patients had significantly lower blood TCR diversity than age-matched healthy donors. Thymic emigration or peripheral T cell expansion may be impaired by lymphoid organ infiltration in hematological cancer.

TCR beta rearrangements were amplified from peripheral blood genomic DNA. V dropped 1 base and J dropped 5 bases, with 14 bases sitting between them. Germline lookup yields CDR1 LNHDA and CDR2 SQIVND (reference sequence). This CDR3 is 16 amino acids long. The receptor was derived from a human donor with a blood cancer. The chain couples TRBV19 to TRBJ2-2; the D is unclear. The sequenced sample was blood. The CDR3 bases are TGTGCCAGTAGTATAGTGGGAAAAACCAAAACCGGGGAGCTGTTTTTT. It yields the protein CASSIVGKTKTGELFF.